The rows below give T cell receptor beta chains drawn from one sample of a study of long-term antiretroviral therapy in people with HIV. The repertoire was sequenced with immunoSEQ multiplex PCR; TCRdb's copy has only in-frame clones and lacks some. Among roughly 25,000 clones, 60% to 85% were seen once, and the ten largest hold 11%. Sample: unsorted PBMCs, taken 2.1 years after starting antiretroviral therapy. The receptors shown here come from a man aged 30 to 39 with HIV. Both conserved end residues are part of each CDR3. The D gene is left open where the match is weak. Clone size, where shown, is once, few, many, or a class for clones that have expanded.

J gene,V gene,clone size,D gene,CDR3 protein,CDR3 DNA
TRBJ2-2,TRBV9,.,.,CASSVVGGELFF,TGTGCCAGCAGCGTAGTAGGGGGGGAGCTGTTTTTT
TRBJ2-7,TRBV5-8,.,TRBD2,CASSLRGSGTYEQYF,TGTGCCAGCAGCCTGCGGGGTAGCGGGACCTACGAGCAGTACTTC
TRBJ2-7,TRBV27,medium-sized,.,CASSLFTGHYEQYF,TGTGCCAGCAGTTTATTCACAGGGCACTACGAGCAGTACTTC
TRBJ2-1,TRBV4-3,.,.,CASSQVGSGSSYNEQFF,TGCGCCAGCAGCCAAGTAGGGAGCGGAAGCTCCTACAATGAGCAGTTCTTC
TRBJ2-2,TRBV5-1,.,TRBD2,CASGGSFTGELFF,TGCGCCAGCGGCGGGAGTTTTACCGGGGAGCTGTTTTTT
TRBJ2-7,TRBV19,.,.,CASSLTGTVYEQYF,TGTGCCAGTAGTCTAACAGGAACAGTCTACGAGCAGTACTTC
TRBJ2-7,TRBV27,few,.,CASSYKSSYEQYF,TGTGCCAGCAGCTACAAGAGCTCCTACGAGCAGTACTTC
TRBJ1-2,TRBV7-8,few,.,CASSFVVNYGYTF,TGTGCCAGCAGCTTTGTGGTGAACTATGGCTACACCTTC
TRBJ1-1,TRBV7-9,.,.,CASLFSGNTEAFF,TGTGCCAGCCTTTTTTCGGGGAACACTGAAGCTTTCTTT
TRBJ2-5,TRBV18,once,TRBD2,CASSSEVAGGRQETQYF,TGTGCCAGCTCATCAGAGGTAGCGGGAGGCCGACAAGAGACCCAGTACTTC
TRBJ2-7,TRBV5-1,.,.,CASSSKKPQTGPSYEQYF,TGCGCCAGCAGCTCGAAAAAGCCTCAGACAGGTCCCTCCTACGAGCAGTACTTC
TRBJ1-5,TRBV19,.,.,CASSMRGEGNQPQHF,TGTGCCAGTAGTATGAGGGGAGAGGGGAATCAGCCCCAGCATTTT
TRBJ1-2,TRBV5-3,.,.,CARSLRGSGYTF,TGTGCCAGAAGCTTGCGGGGGAGCGGCTACACCTTC
TRBJ2-7,TRBV14,.,TRBD1,CASSQDLGGDYEQYF,TGTGCCAGCAGCCAAGATTTAGGGGGCGACTACGAGCAGTACTTC
TRBJ2-7,TRBV28,.,.,CASSQLYEQYF,TGTGCCAGCAGTCAGCTATACGAGCAGTACTTC
TRBJ1-6,TRBV11-2,.,.,CASSLGASGSPLHF,TGTGCCAGCAGCTTAGGGGCATCCGGTTCACCCCTCCACTTT
TRBJ2-5,TRBV7-5,.,.,CVRSLPPWETQYF,TGTGTCAGAAGCTTACCCCCGTGGGAGACCCAGTACTTC
TRBJ2-6,TRBV6-4,.,.,CASSEESSGANVLTF,TGTGCCAGCAGTGAAGAAAGCTCTGGGGCCAACGTCCTGACTTTC
TRBJ1-2,TRBV6-5,.,.,CASSYSVGAPYGYTF,TGTGCCAGCAGTTATTCCGTGGGGGCCCCGTATGGCTACACCTTC
TRBJ2-1,TRBV5-1,.,.,CASKNRDEQFF,TGCGCCAGCAAAAACAGGGATGAGCAGTTCTTC
TRBJ1-1,TRBV5-4,.,TRBD1,CASSLPDRGPDTEAFF,TGTGCCAGCAGCTTGCCCGACAGGGGGCCCGACACTGAAGCTTTCTTT
TRBJ1-6,TRBV5-1,once,.,CASSFAGVANPPLHF,TGCGCCAGCAGCTTTGCGGGGGTGGCGAATCCACCCCTCCACTTT
TRBJ2-1,TRBV2,once,TRBD2,CASRGGLAGGPSSYNEQFF,TGTGCCAGCAGGGGGGGACTAGCGGGGGGTCCTAGCTCCTACAATGAGCAGTTCTTC
TRBJ2-7,TRBV5-1,.,.,CASSLAMGANFGYEQYF,TGCGCCAGCAGCTTGGCCATGGGGGCCAACTTCGGCTACGAGCAGTACTTC
TRBJ1-4,TRBV28,.,.,CASSLVRAGEKLFF,TGTGCCAGCAGTTTGGTCAGGGCGGGGGAAAAACTGTTTTTT
TRBJ1-5,TRBV28,.,.,CASSFPPGGNQPQHF,TGTGCCAGCAGTTTCCCCCCGGGCGGCAATCAGCCCCAGCATTTT
TRBJ1-2,TRBV5-1,.,TRBD1,CASSPGTGGYFYGYTF,TGCGCCAGCAGCCCCGGGACAGGGGGCTATTTTTATGGCTACACCTTC
TRBJ2-7,TRBV18,.,TRBD1,CASSRGQPYEQYF,TGTGCCAGCTCCCGGGGACAGCCCTACGAGCAGTACTTC
TRBJ2-5,TRBV7-9,.,.,CASSLRAGGPQKETQYF,TGTGCCAGCAGCTTAAGGGCCGGGGGCCCACAGAAAGAGACCCAGTACTTC
TRBJ1-3,TRBV11-2,.,.,CASSFLPSSGNTIYF,TGTGCCAGCAGCTTTTTACCAAGCTCTGGAAACACCATATATTTT
TRBJ2-7,TRBV27,few,TRBD1,CASSLSETGNYEQYF,TGTGCCAGCAGTTTATCGGAGACAGGGAACTACGAGCAGTACTTC
TRBJ1-1,TRBV7-9,.,.,CASSLADNYVPEAFF,TGTGCCAGCAGCTTAGCGGACAACTACGTGCCTGAAGCTTTCTTT
TRBJ2-6,TRBV18,.,TRBD1,CASSPLRTGASSGANVLTF,TGTGCCAGCTCACCTCTTAGGACAGGGGCCTCCTCTGGGGCCAACGTCCTGACTTTC
TRBJ1-2,TRBV6-5,.,TRBD1,CASRRQGEPNYGYTF,TGTGCCAGCAGGAGACAGGGCGAGCCTAACTATGGCTACACCTTC
TRBJ2-7,TRBV5-6,.,.,CASSLTLAAAHEQYF,TGTGCCAGCAGCCTGACTCTTGCTGCCGCCCACGAGCAGTACTTC
TRBJ2-5,TRBV14,.,.,CASSQRDFQETQYF,TGTGCCAGCAGTCAACGGGACTTCCAAGAGACCCAGTACTTC
TRBJ2-2,TRBV28,.,.,CASGRVLGRSTGELFF,TGTGCCAGCGGGAGAGTTTTGGGACGGAGCACCGGGGAGCTGTTTTTT
TRBJ1-1,TRBV7-9,.,.,CAIDQDLSTEAFF,TGTGCCATCGATCAGGACTTGAGCACTGAAGCTTTCTTT
TRBJ2-2,TRBV5-1,.,.,CASSLGVFKSPTGELFF,TGCGCCAGCAGCTTGGGGGTCTTTAAGAGCCCCACCGGGGAGCTGTTTTTT